These T cell receptor beta chains were read from a single sample in a study of CD8+ T cells in alopecia areata. The method was immunoSEQ multiplex PCR; TCRdb's version includes in-frame clones alone and lacks a portion of them. Altogether approximately 210,000 clones are present, approximately 70% being singletons, with the ten largest covering 0.95% to 1.5%. The material sequenced was CD4+ T cells sorted from blood, taken between weeks 43 and 45, from a patient treated with tofacitinib. Every receptor here comes from a human donor with alopecia areata. Each CDR3 is given with its conserved first and last residue. The order of the fields is V gene, clone size, D gene, J gene, CDR3 DNA, CDR3 protein. A D gene is named only where the DNA matches it firmly. Part of the rows lack a size; the others show once, few, many or a class for expanded clones.

v_gene: TRBV27; abundance: -; d_gene: -; j_gene: TRBJ2-7; CDR3nt: TGTGCCAGCAGCCCCACACGAGCAATGCAGTACTTC; CDR3aa: CASSPTRAMQYF
v_gene: TRBV2; abundance: -; d_gene: -; j_gene: TRBJ2-6; CDR3nt: TGTGCCAGCCAACAGGGTGGTGGGGCCAACGTCCTGACTTTC; CDR3aa: CASQQGGGANVLTF
v_gene: TRBV29-1; abundance: -; d_gene: -; j_gene: TRBJ2-7; CDR3nt: TGCAGCGCCCAGGGAGTCCTGGGGCAGTACTTC; CDR3aa: CSAQGVLGQYF
v_gene: TRBV30; abundance: -; d_gene: TRBD2; j_gene: TRBJ2-1; CDR3nt: TGTGCCTGGACCGAAGGAGTAGCGGGGGGCATCAATGAGCAGTTCTTC; CDR3aa: CAWTEGVAGGINEQFF
v_gene: TRBV29-1; abundance: -; d_gene: -; j_gene: TRBJ2-1; CDR3nt: TGCAGCGCCTCGACACTAGATGAGCAGTTCTTC; CDR3aa: CSASTLDEQFF
v_gene: TRBV7-8; abundance: -; d_gene: -; j_gene: TRBJ1-1; CDR3nt: TGTGCCAGCAGCTTAAACAGGCAGCTGAACACTGAAGCTTTCTTT; CDR3aa: CASSLNRQLNTEAFF
v_gene: TRBV6-5; abundance: -; d_gene: -; j_gene: TRBJ1-6; CDR3nt: TGTGCCAGCAGTTACTCCGGGACACTTAATTCACCCCTCCACTTT; CDR3aa: CASSYSGTLNSPLHF
v_gene: TRBV6-1; abundance: few; d_gene: -; j_gene: TRBJ2-7; CDR3nt: TGTGCCAGCAGTGAAGCGTCCTTACAGGGAAGGAGGTACTTC; CDR3aa: CASSEASLQGRRYF
v_gene: TRBV19; abundance: many; d_gene: -; j_gene: TRBJ2-2; CDR3nt: TGTGCCAGTAGTGGCTGGGGACGGGGGAACACCGGGGAGCTGTTTTTT; CDR3aa: CASSGWGRGNTGELFF
v_gene: TRBV11-3; abundance: -; d_gene: -; j_gene: TRBJ2-7; CDR3nt: TGTGCCACCAAAGGAATTTCCCTGGACGAGCAGTACTTC; CDR3aa: CATKGISLDEQYF
v_gene: TRBV4-3; abundance: -; d_gene: -; j_gene: TRBJ2-2; CDR3nt: TGCGCCAGCAGCCAAGATTCTGTGGCTTCCGGGGAGCTGTTTTTT; CDR3aa: CASSQDSVASGELFF
v_gene: TRBV29-1; abundance: -; d_gene: -; j_gene: TRBJ2-3; CDR3nt: TGCAGCGGGAGGAGAGATACGCAGTATTTT; CDR3aa: CSGRRDTQYF
v_gene: TRBV7-9; abundance: -; d_gene: -; j_gene: TRBJ1-2; CDR3nt: TGTGCCAGCAGCTCCGAAGAGAACTATGGCTACACCTTC; CDR3aa: CASSSEENYGYTF
v_gene: TRBV6-1; abundance: -; d_gene: -; j_gene: TRBJ1-2; CDR3nt: TGTGCCAGCAGTGAAACCCCAAATGCCCCCTATGGCTACACCTTC; CDR3aa: CASSETPNAPYGYTF
v_gene: TRBV9; abundance: -; d_gene: -; j_gene: TRBJ2-1; CDR3nt: TGTGCCAGCAGCGGGGGGCACGGGGGCTCCAATGAGCAGTTCTTC; CDR3aa: CASSGGHGGSNEQFF
v_gene: TRBV14; abundance: -; d_gene: -; j_gene: TRBJ1-5; CDR3nt: TGTGCCAGCACCCTCCAGGGCGACAATCAGCCCCAGCATTTT; CDR3aa: CASTLQGDNQPQHF
v_gene: TRBV9; abundance: few; d_gene: TRBD2; j_gene: TRBJ2-2; CDR3nt: TGTGCCAGCAGCGTCAGCCGGGGGGAGAGCGGGGAGCTGTTTTTT; CDR3aa: CASSVSRGESGELFF
v_gene: TRBV4-1; abundance: -; d_gene: TRBD1; j_gene: TRBJ2-7; CDR3nt: TGCGCCAGCAGCCAAGTACAGGGGGGTTACGAGCAGTACTTC; CDR3aa: CASSQVQGGYEQYF
v_gene: TRBV30; abundance: few; d_gene: TRBD1; j_gene: TRBJ2-5; CDR3nt: TGTGCCTGGAACAGGGGTCTCGTAGGAGAGACCCAGTACTTC; CDR3aa: CAWNRGLVGETQYF
v_gene: TRBV27; abundance: -; d_gene: -; j_gene: TRBJ1-5; CDR3nt: TGTGCCAGCAGTTTCGGGGGGAATCAGCCCCAGCATTTT; CDR3aa: CASSFGGNQPQHF
v_gene: TRBV29-1; abundance: once; d_gene: TRBD1; j_gene: TRBJ1-2; CDR3nt: TGCAGCGCAACGAGCCGGGACAGAGCCTATGGCTACACCTTC; CDR3aa: CSATSRDRAYGYTF
v_gene: TRBV15; abundance: -; d_gene: -; j_gene: TRBJ1-2; CDR3nt: TGTGCCACCAGCAGAGAGGTCTGGTCGGATGGCTACACCTTC; CDR3aa: CATSREVWSDGYTF
v_gene: TRBV15; abundance: -; d_gene: -; j_gene: TRBJ1-1; CDR3nt: TGTGCCACCAGCAGATCTCGGGACACCTGGAACACTGAAGCTTTCTTT; CDR3aa: CATSRSRDTWNTEAFF
v_gene: TRBV7-3; abundance: -; d_gene: -; j_gene: TRBJ2-2; CDR3nt: TGTGCCAGCAGCGTCAATGGGGGAACCGGGGAGCTGTTTTTT; CDR3aa: CASSVNGGTGELFF
v_gene: TRBV29-1; abundance: -; d_gene: -; j_gene: TRBJ1-5; CDR3nt: TGCAGCGTTGAAGCAGCGGGGCAGCCCCAGCATTTT; CDR3aa: CSVEAAGQPQHF
v_gene: TRBV19; abundance: many; d_gene: TRBD1; j_gene: TRBJ2-1; CDR3nt: TGTGCCAGTAGTATTCAGGGGGAGTCCTACAATGAGCAGTTCTTC; CDR3aa: CASSIQGESYNEQFF
v_gene: TRBV29-1; abundance: -; d_gene: -; j_gene: TRBJ2-1; CDR3nt: TGCAGCGGGGGTTCGAACAATGAGCAGTTCTTC; CDR3aa: CSGGSNNEQFF
v_gene: TRBV7-9; abundance: -; d_gene: -; j_gene: TRBJ1-1; CDR3nt: TGTGCCAGCAGCTTAGCGGTCGGGACGGCTGAAGCTTTCTTT; CDR3aa: CASSLAVGTAEAFF
v_gene: TRBV5-1; abundance: -; d_gene: -; j_gene: TRBJ2-2; CDR3nt: TGCGCCAGCAGCTTGGGTGCGGAACGGTCCGGGGAGCTGTTTTTT; CDR3aa: CASSLGAERSGELFF
v_gene: TRBV29-1; abundance: -; d_gene: TRBD2; j_gene: TRBJ2-5; CDR3nt: TGCAGCGCCACTACTAGCGATGGAGAGACCCAGTACTTC; CDR3aa: CSATTSDGETQYF
v_gene: TRBV7-6; abundance: few; d_gene: -; j_gene: TRBJ2-6; CDR3nt: TGTGCCAGCAGCTTACGGGGGGCCGGGGCCAACGTCCTGACTTTC; CDR3aa: CASSLRGAGANVLTF
v_gene: TRBV29-1; abundance: -; d_gene: -; j_gene: TRBJ2-5; CDR3nt: TGCAGCGTTGAATTGGCTAGTGGGCCTCAAGAGACCCAGTACTTC; CDR3aa: CSVELASGPQETQYF
v_gene: TRBV30; abundance: -; d_gene: TRBD1; j_gene: TRBJ1-5; CDR3nt: TGTGCCTGGAGCGGACAGGGGGCCCTACAGCCCCAGCATTTT; CDR3aa: CAWSGQGALQPQHF
v_gene: TRBV2; abundance: few; d_gene: -; j_gene: TRBJ2-7; CDR3nt: TGTGCCAGCAGTGATAACGGGCCAGCCTACGAGCAGTACTTC; CDR3aa: CASSDNGPAYEQYF
v_gene: TRBV2; abundance: -; d_gene: TRBD1; j_gene: TRBJ2-5; CDR3nt: TGTGCCAGCAGTGCCGTTATTCCGACAGGGGGAGAGACCCAGTACTTC; CDR3aa: CASSAVIPTGGETQYF
v_gene: TRBV7-2; abundance: -; d_gene: -; j_gene: TRBJ2-3; CDR3nt: TGTGCCAGCAGCGATTTTGGTAACCCCACAGATACGCAGTATTTT; CDR3aa: CASSDFGNPTDTQYF
v_gene: TRBV29-1; abundance: -; d_gene: -; j_gene: TRBJ1-1; CDR3nt: TGCAGCGTTCAGCGGAGGGATGAAGCTTTCTTT; CDR3aa: CSVQRRDEAFF
v_gene: TRBV7-8; abundance: -; d_gene: -; j_gene: TRBJ2-7; CDR3nt: TGTGCCAGCAGCTTAATGCTAGCGAACAACGAGCAGTACTTC; CDR3aa: CASSLMLANNEQYF
v_gene: TRBV6-1; abundance: -; d_gene: -; j_gene: TRBJ2-7; CDR3nt: TGTGCCAGCAGTGAAGCGGGGGGCCCCGAGCAGTACTTC; CDR3aa: CASSEAGGPEQYF
v_gene: TRBV7-2; abundance: -; d_gene: TRBD2; j_gene: TRBJ2-1; CDR3nt: TGTGCCAGCAGCTCATCTAGCGGGGGGGCGGGTGAGCAGTTCTTC; CDR3aa: CASSSSSGGAGEQFF
v_gene: TRBV30; abundance: -; d_gene: TRBD1; j_gene: TRBJ2-5; CDR3nt: TGTGCCTGGAAGGGGGCTGGGGAGACCCAGTACTTC; CDR3aa: CAWKGAGETQYF
v_gene: TRBV25-1; abundance: few; d_gene: -; j_gene: TRBJ1-3; CDR3nt: TGTGCCAGCAGTGAAAACACCCCAGGGAACACCATATATTTT; CDR3aa: CASSENTPGNTIYF
v_gene: TRBV30; abundance: -; d_gene: -; j_gene: TRBJ2-2; CDR3nt: TGTGCCTGGAGTGTCGGTGGGTTGGGACTTCAAGCTAAGAACACCGGGGAGCTGTTTTTT; CDR3aa: CAWSVGGLGLQAKNTGELFF
v_gene: TRBV30; abundance: -; d_gene: -; j_gene: TRBJ1-2; CDR3nt: TGTGCCTGGAGTCGACGGACCTCCTATGGCTACACCTTC; CDR3aa: CAWSRRTSYGYTF
v_gene: TRBV23-1; abundance: -; d_gene: TRBD1; j_gene: TRBJ1-2; CDR3nt: TGCGCCAGCAGTCAAACCGGACAGGGGGCTCGTGGCTACACCTTC; CDR3aa: CASSQTGQGARGYTF
v_gene: TRBV5-1; abundance: few; d_gene: TRBD1; j_gene: TRBJ2-6; CDR3nt: TGCGCCAGCAGTCCGCCAGGGACAGGGTCTGTCTCTGGGGCCAACGTCCTGACTTTC; CDR3aa: CASSPPGTGSVSGANVLTF
v_gene: TRBV29-1; abundance: once; d_gene: -; j_gene: TRBJ2-3; CDR3nt: TGCAGCGTTCTCTCCGGAGATACGCAGTATTTT; CDR3aa: CSVLSGDTQYF
v_gene: TRBV5-6; abundance: -; d_gene: -; j_gene: TRBJ2-7; CDR3nt: TGTGCCAGCAGCGATCTTGGAGGGTACGAGCAGTACTTC; CDR3aa: CASSDLGGYEQYF
v_gene: TRBV27; abundance: -; d_gene: -; j_gene: TRBJ1-6; CDR3nt: TGTGCCAGCAGTTTCGGCCAGGCTAATTCACCCCTCCACTTT; CDR3aa: CASSFGQANSPLHF
v_gene: TRBV30; abundance: -; d_gene: -; j_gene: TRBJ2-7; CDR3nt: TGTGCCTGGAGTGTAAGTTACACTGTAGGGTACGAGCAGTACTTC; CDR3aa: CAWSVSYTVGYEQYF
v_gene: TRBV29-1; abundance: -; d_gene: TRBD1; j_gene: TRBJ1-1; CDR3nt: TGCAGCTCGGGACAGTTACTTACCACTGAAGCTTTCTTT; CDR3aa: CSSGQLLTTEAFF
v_gene: TRBV29-1; abundance: few; d_gene: -; j_gene: TRBJ1-1; CDR3nt: TGCAGCGTTGAAAAGGGGGGGCCCCGCATCTTT; CDR3aa: CSVEKGGPRIF
v_gene: TRBV29-1; abundance: -; d_gene: TRBD1; j_gene: TRBJ1-2; CDR3nt: TGCAGCGTTGAAATGACAGGGGTTGGCTACACCTTC; CDR3aa: CSVEMTGVGYTF
v_gene: TRBV5-1; abundance: -; d_gene: -; j_gene: TRBJ1-2; CDR3nt: TGCGCCAGCAGCTTGGCTCCAAACTATGGCTACACCTTC; CDR3aa: CASSLAPNYGYTF
v_gene: TRBV29-1; abundance: -; d_gene: -; j_gene: TRBJ1-1; CDR3nt: TGCAGCGGATTAGGGGAGGCAACTGAAGCTTTCTTT; CDR3aa: CSGLGEATEAFF